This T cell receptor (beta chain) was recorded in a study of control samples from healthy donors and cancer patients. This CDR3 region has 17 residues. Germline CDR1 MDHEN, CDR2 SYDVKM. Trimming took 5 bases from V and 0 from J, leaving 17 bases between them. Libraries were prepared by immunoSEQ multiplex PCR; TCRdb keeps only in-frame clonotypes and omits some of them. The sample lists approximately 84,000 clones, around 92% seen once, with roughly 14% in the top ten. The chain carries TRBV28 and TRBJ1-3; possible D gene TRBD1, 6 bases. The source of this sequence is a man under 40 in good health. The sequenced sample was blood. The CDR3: CASSPVQGPRSGNTIYF. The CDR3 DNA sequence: TGTGCCAGCAGTCCGGTTCAGGGGCCTCGCTCTGGAAACACCATATATTTT.